These 22 T cell receptor beta chains were all obtained from the same sample, sequenced in a study of blood T cell repertoires in COVID-19. Measured with immunoSEQ multiplex PCR; TCRdb has only the in-frame clones, and not every one. This table has approximately 260,000 clones, roughly 90% appearing once. Specimen: PBMCs or T cells enriched from blood (not recorded which). The receptors stem from a young woman with acute COVID-19.

The chain recombines TRBV10-2 with TRBJ2-2; tentatively, D is TRBD1 (6 bases). The CDR3 contains 13 residues. CDR1 is WSHSY and CDR2 is SAAADI in the germline V gene. Trimming took 10 bases from V and 6 from J, leaving 15 bases between them. CDR3 residues: CATKQGFAGELFF. CDR3 nucleotides: TGCGCCACCAAACAGGGTTTTGCCGGGGAGCTGTTTTTT.

The gene calls are TRBV10-3 and TRBJ2-7, with D tentatively TRBD2 (7 bases). This CDR3 comprises 15 residues. The V gene's germline CDR1 is ENHRY and CDR2 SYGVKD. V was pared by 3 bases and J by 1 base, with 13 bases between. This chain's CDR3 is CAISDRGATSYEQYF. For the CDR3, the DNA is TGTGCCATCAGTGACCGGGGGGCCACTTCCTACGAGCAGTACTTC.

The V call is TRBV6-2 or TRBV6-3, the J call TRBJ2-7; 8 bases line up with TRBD2. The CDR3 runs to 16 residues. Germline-derived CDR1 and CDR2 are MNHEY and SVGEGT. The J segment lost 0 bases and the V segment lost 6 bases, leaving 10 bases of the junction unmatched. The CDR3 loop is CASSLQLADSSYEQYF. CDR3 sequence (DNA): TGTGCCAGCAGCCTTCAACTAGCGGACAGCTCCTACGAGCAGTACTTC.

The CDR3 protein is CASSLSGGTDTQYF. CDR3 nucleotide sequence: TGTGCCAGCAGCTTAAGCGGGGGTACAGATACGCAGTATTTT. The chain couples TRBV7-3 to TRBJ2-3, with 7 bases aligning to TRBD2. Germline CDR1 is SGHTA and CDR2 is FQGTGA. Losses at the gene ends were 1 base for V and 3 bases for J; bases not matched to a gene: 1. CDR3 length equals 14 residues.

The CDR3 sequence is CASSSLYGYTF. In nucleotides, the CDR3 is TGTGCCAGCTCGAGCCTCTATGGCTACACCTTC. The chain combines TRBV28 with TRBJ1-2; D is unclear. The CDR3 has 11 amino acids. CDR1 and CDR2 (germline): MDHEN, SYDVKM. V was trimmed by 8 bases and J by 4 bases, leaving 8 bases between them.

The chain couples TRBV4-1 to TRBJ2-7; weak D call: TRBD1 (6 bases). The CDR3 is made up of 15 amino acids. CDR1 is MGHRA and CDR2 is YSYEKL in the germline V gene. Trimming removed 5 bases at V and 2 bases at J, with 16 bases between. The CDR3 sequence is CASSTPGVSAYEQYF. CDR3 DNA sequence: TGCGCCAGCAGCACCCCAGGGGTTTCGGCCTACGAGCAGTACTTC.

This rearrangement joins TRBV20-1 to TRBJ1-1; unclear D gene. CDR3 length equals 13 residues. Trimming shortened V by 3 bases and J by 8 bases, and 16 bases separated the two germline ends. The V gene's germline CDR1 is DFQATT and CDR2 SNEGSKA (reference sequence). The CDR3: CSASLIRGREAFF. DNA of the CDR3: TGCAGTGCTAGTTTGATTCGTGGCAGGGAAGCTTTCTTT.

V usage is TRBV12-5 and J usage is TRBJ1-1, with D tentatively TRBD1 (5 bases). CDR1 and CDR2 from the germline V gene are LGHNT and FRNRAP. CDR3 length: 13 amino acids. V gave up 3 bases and J gave up 4 bases, with 9 bases separating them. The DNA of the CDR3 is TGTGCTAGTGGTTTTCAGGGATCCACTGAAGCTTTCTTT. Translated: CASGFQGSTEAFF.

This clone was found once. The genes are TRBV28 and TRBJ2-7; 11 nucleotides agree with TRBD2. Germline V gives CDR1 MDHEN, CDR2 SYDVKM. This CDR3 has 17 residues. The V segment lost 6 bases and the J segment 4 bases; nucleotides outside the gene matches: 14. Here the CDR3 DNA reads TGTGCCAGCAGACAATCCCTAGCGGGAGGCTTTTGGTACGAGCAGTACTTC. It is translated as CASRQSLAGGFWYEQYF. Supplemented by reference TRBV28 and TRBJ2-7, the full variable domain reads DVKVTQSSRYLVKRTGEKVFLECVQDMDHENMFWYRQDPGLGLRLIYFSYDVKMKEKGDIPEGYSVSREKKERFSLILESASTNQTSMYLCASRQSLAGGFWYEQYFGPGTRLTVT.

The V gene is TRBV19, the J gene TRBJ2-7; 10 nucleotides line up with TRBD1. Germline values: CDR1 LNHDA, CDR2 SQIVND (reference sequence). V shed 5 bases and J 1 base; nucleotides not matched to a gene: 2. The CDR3 is made up of 14 amino acids. The CDR3 DNA is TGTGCCAGTAGTCTGGGACAGGGGTCCTACGAGCAGTACTTC. Protein: CASSLGQGSYEQYF.

This chain connects TRBV2 to TRBJ2-7, with a possible D match to TRBD1 (6 bases). Germline lookup yields CDR1 SNHLY and CDR2 FYNNEI. V lost 2 bases, J lost 7 bases, and 15 bases lay in between. The length of the CDR3 is 14 residues. CDR3 bases: TGTGCCAGCAGTGAATCGCACAGGGTAGGGGAGCAGTACTTC. Protein sequence: CASSESHRVGEQYF.

This chain joins TRBV13 and TRBJ1-1; D is unclear. The germline gives CDR1 PRHDT, CDR2 FYEKMQ (reference sequence). V dropped 4 bases and J dropped 3 bases, with 9 bases sitting between them. The CDR3 sequence is 13 residues long. This CDR3 reads CASSSRLDTEAFF. CDR3 nucleotides: TGTGCCAGCAGCTCGCGTCTGGACACTGAAGCTTTCTTT.

The rearrangement links TRBV19 to TRBJ2-7; a possible D gene is TRBD1 (5 bases). The CDR3 consists of 15 residues. Germline lookup yields CDR1 LNHDA and CDR2 SQIVND (reference sequence). Trimming pared 4 bases from V and 0 bases from J, leaving 13 bases between. The CDR3 protein is CASSTTHRSSYEQYF. The DNA for the CDR3 is TGTGCCAGTAGTACCACCCACAGGAGCTCCTACGAGCAGTACTTC. Together with reference TRBV19 and TRBJ2-7, the CDR3 gives the full variable domain: DGGITQSPKYLFRKEGQNVTLSCEQNLNHDAMYWYRQDPGQGLRLIYYSQIVNDFQKGDIAEGYSVSREKKESFPLTVTSAQKNPTAFYLCASSTTHRSSYEQYFGPGTRLTVT.

A few counts support this clone. CDR3 in amino acids: CASSLIAGNPYEQYF. The CDR3 nucleotides read TGTGCCAGCAGTTTAATAGCGGGAAACCCCTACGAGCAGTACTTC. The V call is TRBV27, the J call TRBJ2-7; 8 bases are shared with TRBD2. Germline V gene data show CDR1 as MNHEY and CDR2 as SMNVEV (reference sequence). This CDR3 spans 15 amino acids. With 2 bases clipped from V and 2 bases from J, the junction kept 5 bases outside the gene matches.

The chain is built from TRBV10-3 and TRBJ1-3; D uncertain. V shed 0 bases and J shed 4 bases, with 10 bases lying between them. This CDR3 is 15 amino acids long. The germline CDR1 and CDR2 sequences are ENHRY and SYGVKD. The CDR3 reads CAISESLGAGNTIYF. The CDR3 DNA sequence: TGTGCCATCAGTGAGTCTTTGGGCGCCGGAAACACCATATATTTT.

The genes are TRBV27 and TRBJ2-7; 8 bases agree with TRBD2. The germline V gene encodes CDR1 MNHEY and CDR2 SMNVEV (reference sequence). The junction had 10 bases not matched to a gene; V was cut back by 6 bases and J by 3 bases. This CDR3 has 15 residues. The CDR3 sequence: CASRIAGGGYYEQYF. In DNA form, the CDR3 reads TGTGCCAGCAGGATCGCCGGCGGGGGGTACTACGAGCAGTACTTC.

The rearrangement links TRBV30 to TRBJ1-2; D uncertain. Looked up from germline, CDR1 is GTSNPN and CDR2 is SVGIG (reference sequence). Trimming cost V 5 bases and J 2 bases, with 15 bases left between them. This CDR3 has 14 residues. This chain's CDR3 is CAWSPLEANYGYTF. CDR3 sequence (DNA): TGTGCCTGGTCCCCCCTGGAGGCGAACTATGGCTACACCTTC.

This clone has a handful of counts. The chain employs TRBV29-1 and TRBJ2-2; 10 bases align to TRBD2. CDR1 is SQVTM and CDR2 is ANQGSEA in the germline V gene. This CDR3 comprises 15 residues. With 7 bases clipped from V and 5 bases from J, the junction kept 10 bases outside the gene matches. CDR3 coding DNA: TGCAGCGAGCTCCTAGCGGGAGTAAGTACCGGGGAGCTGTTTTTT. Amino acids: CSELLAGVSTGELFF.

The chain links TRBV6-2 or TRBV6-3 to TRBJ2-1, with 9 nucleotides matching TRBD2. This CDR3 region has 15 residues. CDR1 and CDR2 (germline): MNHEY, SVGEGT. V shed 6 bases and J 7 bases; nucleotides not matched to a gene: 10. The CDR3 is CASSHGSAGGNEQFF. CDR3 sequence (DNA): TGTGCCAGCAGCCACGGGTCAGCGGGAGGTAATGAGCAGTTCTTC.

The chain links TRBV19 to TRBJ1-3; 7 bases are shared with TRBD1. Germline CDR1 reads LNHDA; CDR2 reads SQIVND (reference sequence). The CDR3 covers 15 residues. Trimming at V came to 6 bases and at J to 4 bases, leaving 9 bases not matched to a gene. The CDR3 DNA reads as TGTGCCAGTAGGGGGACAGCGACAAGAGGAAACACCATATATTTT. Its translation is CASRGTATRGNTIYF. Full variable domain (missing parts from reference TRBV19 and TRBJ1-3): DGGITQSPKYLFRKEGQNVTLSCEQNLNHDAMYWYRQDPGQGLRLIYYSQIVNDFQKGDIAEGYSVSREKKESFPLTVTSAQKNPTAFYLCASRGTATRGNTIYFGEGSWLTVV.

The rearrangement links TRBV27 to TRBJ2-1; the match to TRBD2 covers 8 bases. Germline lookup yields CDR1 MNHEY and CDR2 SMNVEV (reference sequence). V shed 6 bases and J 3 bases; nucleotides not matched to a gene: 7. The CDR3 contains 15 residues. The CDR3 sequence is CASRPRAGVYNEQFF. Here the CDR3 DNA reads TGTGCCAGCAGGCCGCGAGCGGGGGTCTACAATGAGCAGTTCTTC.

This chain connects TRBV19 to TRBJ1-5, with a weak D call TRBD1 (6 bases). CDR1 is LNHDA, CDR2 SQIVND, per germline (reference sequence). The CDR3 is made up of 17 amino acids. Deletions cut 6 bases from V and 4 bases from J, with 22 bases between. The CDR3 DNA sequence: TGTGCCAGTAGCACCACAGGGCCCAGGGAAAGAAATCAGCCCCAGCATTTT. Translated, it gives CASSTTGPRERNQPQHF.